This T cell receptor (beta chain) was captured by sequencing in a study of blood T cell repertoires in COVID-19 (dated by TCRdb to the early 2020s). Concerning the study at large: The collaborator samples originated in the United States, Italy and Spain and spanned the acute and convalescent phases of COVID-19. Where available, HLA class I and class II types were obtained from metadata supplied by the sample provider rather than from assay-based typing. A freely available public database, intended as a resource for researchers studying the immune response to SARS-CoV-2, is where the repertoires were released. The material from the prospective study consisted of cDNA or gDNA derived from T cells, B-cell-depleted T cells, or PBMCs. The dataset comprised deeply sampled blood TCRbeta repertoires from subjects exposed to, actively infected with, or recovered from COVID-19. Samples came from the ongoing ImmuneRACE study (first 160 participants) plus 1,254 subjects from 6 global collaborators. The sample metadata nearly always contained a de-identified subject ID, COVID-19 status, age in years and sex.

Study-wide conclusions, independent of this receptor: The quantity of clinical and demographic metadata differed by source and by participant and was supplied without curation.

Details on this clone: Its cognate antigen has yet to be identified. No quality values exist for individual bases; no much larger clone is one base distant.

The immunoSEQ Assay, a bias-controlled multiplex PCR, was used to amplify TCRbeta CDR3 regions from genomic DNA. The published analysis was carried out like this. Within the assay, amplification of reference gene primers was used to estimate how many nucleated cells each sample contained. Sequence reads were collapsed and filtered to measure the absolute abundance of every unique TCRbeta CDR3 rearrangement. Productive Simpson clonality was computed per sample as the square root of Simpson's diversity index over productive rearrangements. In its TCRdb copy, this immuneACCESS table keeps in-frame sequences only and misses some clones. Where compared with another copy, unresolved V genes explain less than half of these, and the others have no known cause. V and J calls and clone size are those listed in that table; D and trimming were worked out from the DNA. The table for this sample lists approximately 220,000 clones; approximately 91% of them were counted only once. Clones ranked in the top ten supply 0.65% to 0.85% of the sample.

A distance of 10 bases separates the germline ends of V and J, which lose 4 bases and 6 bases respectively. Its CDR3 holds 14 amino acids, cysteine through phenylalanine. CDR3 DNA is the only sequence kept; it has 42 bases, read in frame from the first base. According to the germline V gene (reference sequence), CDR1 reads MNHEY and CDR2 reads SMNVEV. The collaborating institutions used their own protocols to collect whole blood in K2EDTA tubes. For TCRbeta analysis, collaborators shipped samples in one of three forms: frozen whole blood, isolated PBMCs, or DNA extracted from either of those sample types.

The chain joins TRBV27 to TRBJ1-6; too little of a D gene remains to name it. Specimen: peripheral blood. The sequence was collected from a man aged 40-55 years with acute or convalescent COVID-19. The CDR3 in this case is CASSWPDSNSPLHF. Here is the DNA: TGTGCCAGCAGTTGGCCAGACTCTAATTCACCCCTCCACTTT.